The clone carrying this T cell receptor (beta chain) occurred once. This sample was included in a study of blood T cell repertoires in COVID-19. Study-wide context: Acute and convalescent COVID-19 specimens originated in the United States, Italy and Spain. T cells, B-cell-depleted T cells, or PBMCs supplied cDNA or gDNA.

Using immunoSEQ multiplex PCR, the repertoire was profiled, and TCRdb retains in-frame clones only, with some absent. Here the sample spans roughly 29,000 clones, more than 70% being singletons. V trimming: 5 bases; J trimming: 7 bases; junction bases outside the gene matches: 9. The V gene's germline CDR1 is SGHVS and CDR2 FQNEAQ. The CDR3 length is 15 residues. The source material was peripheral blood. The gene calls are TRBV7-8 and TRBJ2-7; 12 bases line up with TRBD2. The clonotype originates from a boy aged 2 to 10 with active or convalescent COVID-19. The chain's CDR3 is CASSPPTSGSGEQYF. The CDR3 nucleotides are TGTGCCAGCAGCCCACCGACTAGCGGGAGTGGGGAGCAGTACTTC.